The rows below give T cell receptor beta chains drawn from one sample of a study of beta chain features in type 1 diabetes. Only in-frame clones appear in the TCRdb table, and some are missing; sequencing was by immunoSEQ multiplex PCR. The table records about 650,000 clones, roughly an eighth of them present only once. The specimen was naive CD4+ T cells from blood. These receptors all stem from a man aged 25 to 40 with type 1 diabetes. Each CDR3 is given with its conserved first and last residue. The D gene is left open where the match is weak. Clone size is stated in some rows and not others, as once, few, many or a class when expanded.

V gene	clone size	D gene	J gene	CDR3 protein	CDR3 DNA
TRBV27	.	.	TRBJ2-1	CASRPMARAGNEQFF	TGTGCCAGCCGACCCATGGCCAGGGCAGGCAATGAGCAGTTCTTC
TRBV2	.	.	TRBJ2-1	CASNFGAGDEQFF	TGTGCCAGCAATTTTGGGGCAGGGGATGAGCAGTTCTTC
TRBV5-4	.	.	TRBJ2-1	CASSLGGNLGSYNEQFF	TGTGCCAGCAGCTTGGGGGGGAACCTAGGCTCCTACAATGAGCAGTTCTTC
TRBV5-4	.	.	TRBJ1-4	CASSLESSQGEKLFF	TGTGCCAGCAGCTTGGAGTCTTCTCAAGGGGAAAAACTGTTTTTT
TRBV12-5	few	.	TRBJ1-5	CAGPRDSPGDNQPQHF	TGTGCTGGCCCCCGGGACTCCCCGGGTGATAATCAGCCCCAGCATTTT
TRBV7-2	.	TRBD2	TRBJ2-7	CASRTLAGPVEQYF	TGTGCCAGCAGGACACTAGCGGGGCCTGTAGAGCAGTACTTC
TRBV10-3	.	.	TRBJ1-3	CAIRSGSSGNTIYF	TGTGCCATCAGGTCGGGATCCTCTGGAAACACCATATATTTT
TRBV19	.	.	TRBJ1-6	CASSMEGLSPLHF	TGTGCCAGTAGTATGGAGGGTCTCTCACCCCTCCACTTT
TRBV30	few	TRBD2	TRBJ2-1	CAWATSGGDEQFF	TGTGCCTGGGCCACTAGCGGGGGCGATGAGCAGTTCTTC
TRBV11-2	few	.	TRBJ2-3	CASTERDSTDTQYF	TGTGCCAGCACCGAAAGAGACAGCACAGATACGCAGTATTTT
TRBV16	few	.	TRBJ2-7	CASTQDANSYEQYF	TGTGCCAGCACTCAAGACGCAAACTCCTACGAGCAGTACTTC
TRBV5-1	.	TRBD2	TRBJ2-7	CASSFESGGSSYEQYF	TGCGCCAGCAGCTTCGAAAGCGGGGGGTCCTCCTACGAGCAGTACTTC
TRBV5-4	few	.	TRBJ2-7	CASSLNYEQYF	TGTGCCAGCAGCTTGAACTACGAGCAGTACTTC
TRBV19	few	.	TRBJ1-2	CASADRNPGMNAGYTF	TGTGCCAGTGCAGACCGGAACCCCGGGATGAATGCCGGCTACACCTTC
TRBV13	.	TRBD2	TRBJ2-7	CASSTGLASSYEQYF	TGTGCCAGCAGCACCGGACTAGCGAGCTCCTACGAGCAGTACTTC
TRBV9	few	TRBD1	TRBJ2-1	CASSTPSGTGGAGTTNEQFF	TGTGCCAGCAGCACTCCCTCCGGGACAGGGGGTGCCGGGACCACCAATGAGCAGTTCTTC
TRBV9	.	.	TRBJ2-1	CASSVDGGTYNEQFF	TGTGCCAGCAGCGTAGACGGGGGCACCTACAATGAGCAGTTCTTC
TRBV9	.	.	TRBJ2-2	CASSSRHATTGELFF	TGTGCCAGCAGCTCTAGACACGCAACGACCGGGGAGCTGTTTTTT
TRBV7-6	.	TRBD2	TRBJ2-5	CASTPHQGGGAQETQYF	TGTGCCAGCACCCCCCACCAGGGCGGGGGGGCGCAAGAGACCCAGTACTTC
TRBV9	few	.	TRBJ2-2	CASSERLLFGGELFF	TGTGCCAGCAGCGAGAGATTGTTGTTCGGCGGGGAGCTGTTTTTT
TRBV7-2	.	TRBD1	TRBJ1-1	CASSLAGGSNTEAFF	TGTGCCAGCAGCTTAGCAGGGGGCTCGAACACTGAAGCTTTCTTT
TRBV13	few	.	TRBJ1-1	CASSLTAGEAFF	TGTGCCAGCAGCCTCACCGCAGGTGAAGCTTTCTTT
TRBV5-1	.	.	TRBJ2-5	CASSLSRRETETQYF	TGCGCCAGCAGCTTGAGTCGCCGGGAAACGGAGACCCAGTACTTC
TRBV21-1	.	.	TRBJ2-7	CASSSRTAPAYEQYF	TGTGCCAGCAGCAGCCGGACAGCACCCGCCTACGAGCAGTACTTC